This paragraph reports one T cell receptor (beta chain). The entry originates in a study of blood T cell repertoires in COVID-19. Study-level information: There were acute and convalescent COVID-19 samples, and they came from the United States, Italy and Spain.

Measured with immunoSEQ multiplex PCR; TCRdb has only the in-frame clones, and not every one. The data show tens of thousands of clones, about four fifths seen once. The CDR3 runs 14 residues. V shed 3 bases and J 6 bases; nucleotides not matched to a gene: 5. Germline CDR1 KGHSH, CDR2 LQKENI. The rearrangement uses TRBV18 and TRBJ1-2, with 9 bases lining up with TRBD1. The sequencing input was peripheral blood. The TCR was taken from a human donor in a cohort sampled during active COVID-19. The CDR3 spells CASSPGTGKDGYTF. In nucleotides, the CDR3 is TGTGCCAGCTCACCCGGGACAGGGAAGGATGGCTACACCTTC.